Listed here are 32 T cell receptor beta chains from one sample, sequenced in a study of blood T cell repertoires in COVID-19. TCRdb keeps only in-frame clones here, not all; method: immunoSEQ multiplex PCR. The data show about 230,000 clones, around 80% seen once. Sequenced sample: peripheral blood. These receptors all stem from a woman aged 40 to 50 who had recovered from COVID-19.

The chain carries TRBV6-1 and TRBJ2-2, with 9 bases matching TRBD2. The germline V gene encodes CDR1 MNHNS and CDR2 SASEGT. The V gene end was trimmed by 3 bases and the J gene end by 4 bases; junction bases not matched to a gene: 9. There are 17 residues in the CDR3. CDR3 coding DNA: TGTGCCAGCAGTGATACGGAGCGGGGGGTCGTCACCGGGGAGCTGTTTTTT. Its protein is CASSDTERGVVTGELFF.

The chain uses TRBV6-6 and TRBJ1-6; a weak D match, TRBD1 (5 bases). Deletions cut 6 bases from V and 6 bases from J, with 15 bases between. CDR1 and CDR2 from the germline V gene are MNHNY and SVGAGI (reference sequence). The CDR3 length is 15 residues. In DNA form, the CDR3 reads TGTGCCAGCAGCCAGACTCCAGACAGTAATTCACCCCTCCACTTT. It specifies CASSQTPDSNSPLHF.

The chain has TRBV19 and TRBJ1-2; D gene uncertain. Germline-derived CDR1 and CDR2 are LNHDA and SQIVND (reference sequence). The CDR3 runs 14 residues. V lost 7 bases to trimming and J lost 8 bases, with 20 bases between them. In DNA form, the CDR3 reads TGTGCCAGTACCGCTCCAACAGCCCTATGGGGCTACACCTTC. Translated, it gives CASTAPTALWGYTF. Using reference TRBV19 and TRBJ1-2 for the parts outside the CDR3, the full variable domain is DGGITQSPKYLFRKEGQNVTLSCEQNLNHDAMYWYRQDPGQGLRLIYYSQIVNDFQKGDIAEGYSVSREKKESFPLTVTSAQKNPTAFYLCASTAPTALWGYTFGSGTRLTVV.

The rearrangement links TRBV12-3 or TRBV12-4 to TRBJ2-1; D ambiguous. The V end lost 6 bases, the J end lost 8 bases, and 11 bases lay between the germline ends. The CDR3 has 12 amino acids. The CDR3: CASRGHSDEQFF. In DNA form, the CDR3 reads TGTGCCAGCAGGGGCCACTCCGATGAGCAGTTCTTC.

This clone was counted a few times. The chain carries TRBV2 and TRBJ2-2; TRBD2 might be the D (5 bases). This CDR3 spans 15 amino acids. Trimming removed 8 bases from V and 5 bases from J, with 18 bases in between. CDR1 is SNHLY, CDR2 FYNNEI, per germline. The CDR3 coding sequence is TGTGCCAGCGCTCTGTTGGCGGGTTCTACCGGGGAGCTGTTTTTT. This sequence encodes CASALLAGSTGELFF.

V and J are TRBV28 and TRBJ2-1; 9 bases are a match to TRBD2. Germline values: CDR1 MDHEN, CDR2 SYDVKM. The CDR3 spans 16 residues. The J segment lost 2 bases and the V segment lost 3 bases, leaving 5 bases of the junction unmatched. In DNA form, the CDR3 reads TGTGCCAGCAGTTTTGGTAGCGGGGGACCCTACAATGAGCAGTTCTTC. It yields the protein CASSFGSGGPYNEQFF. The variable domain in full, completed from reference TRBV28 and TRBJ2-1, reads DVKVTQSSRYLVKRTGEKVFLECVQDMDHENMFWYRQDPGLGLRLIYFSYDVKMKEKGDIPEGYSVSREKKERFSLILESASTNQTSMYLCASSFGSGGPYNEQFFGPGTRLTVL.

The genes are TRBV6-5 and TRBJ2-7; TRBD2 matches 12 bases. Germline assignment: CDR1 MNHEY and CDR2 SVGAGI. The CDR3 extends over 15 amino acids. Trimming took 6 bases from V and 2 from J; bases not matched to a gene: 5. The CDR3, as DNA: TGTGCCAGCAGCCTATCTAGCGGGGGGGCCTACGAGCAGTACTTC. Its protein product is CASSLSSGGAYEQYF.

The J gene is TRBJ1-1, the V gene TRBV5-6; D gene uncertain. This CDR3 comprises 13 residues. The V end was cut by 4 bases, the J end by 4 bases, with 11 bases between. CDR1 and CDR2 (germline): SGHDT, YYEEEE. CDR3 bases: TGTGCCAGCAGCGAAGGAGCGGGCACTGAAGCTTTCTTT. Its translation: CASSEGAGTEAFF.

The V call is TRBV4-1, the J call TRBJ1-1; tentatively, D is TRBD1 (5 bases). V gave up 0 bases and J gave up 4 bases, with 12 bases separating them. Germline values: CDR1 MGHRA, CDR2 YSYEKL. The CDR3 runs to 15 residues. The CDR3 DNA reads as TGCGCCAGCAGCCAAGAACCTCAGGGAGGCACTGAAGCTTTCTTT. It is translated as CASSQEPQGGTEAFF.

The J gene is TRBJ1-2, the V gene TRBV6-1; 12 bases are a match to TRBD1. There are 17 residues in the CDR3. CDR1 and CDR2 (germline): MNHNS, SASEGT. Germline trimming cut 3 bases from V and 3 bases from J; bases unmatched to any gene: 8. This CDR3 reads CASSEHRDRGLHYGYTF. In nucleotides, the CDR3 is TGTGCCAGCAGTGAGCATCGGGACAGGGGGCTCCACTATGGCTACACCTTC.

The chain carries TRBV6-1 and TRBJ2-1; 8 nucleotides line up with TRBD2. In germline, CDR1 is MNHNS, CDR2 SASEGT. J was trimmed by 6 bases and V by 1 base; bases with no gene match: 8. CDR3 size: 16 residues. The chain's CDR3 is CASSEGPAGEFNEQFF. The CDR3 DNA reads as TGTGCCAGCAGTGAAGGCCCAGCGGGGGAATTCAATGAGCAGTTCTTC.

As for this clone: Distinct nucleotide sequences in the sample also encode this CDR3. CDR3 region: CASSLGTGDQPQHF. The CDR3 coding sequence is TGCGCCAGCAGCTTAGGGACAGGGGACCAGCCCCAGCATTTT. The J gene is TRBJ1-5, the V gene TRBV5-1; 10 bases are shared with TRBD1. The CDR3 contains 14 residues. The V segment lost 2 bases and the J segment 7 bases; nucleotides outside the gene matches: 3. Germline-derived CDR1 and CDR2 are SGHRS and YFSETQ.

This chain joins TRBV2 and TRBJ1-6; 8 bases are a match to TRBD1. This CDR3 comprises 14 residues. V dropped 5 bases and J dropped 17; count of bases not matched to a gene: 14. Germline loops: CDR1 SNHLY, CDR2 FYNNEI. In nucleotides, the CDR3 is TGTGCCAGCAGTCATACCCAGGGGGCCGGTAGGTTCCACTTT. Its protein is CASSHTQGAGRFHF.

The chain combines TRBV3-1 (or the pseudogene TRBV3-2) with TRBJ2-1, with TRBD2 matching 13 bases. The CDR3 has 15 amino acids. The V and J ends lost 7 bases and 8 bases, in that order; junction bases with no gene match: 8. Germline-derived CDR1 and CDR2 are LGHDT and YNNKEL (reference sequence). The CDR3 nucleotides are TGTGCCAGCACCGAGGCACTAGCGGGGGGGCATGAGCAGTTCTTC. This translates into CASTEALAGGHEQFF.

As DNA, the CDR3 is TGTGCCAGCAGTATTGGCGGGACCCCCAGCACTGAAGCTTTCTTT. This codes for CASSIGGTPSTEAFF. The chain has TRBV6-5 and TRBJ1-1, with TRBD1 as a possible D gene (5 bases). This CDR3 has 15 residues. Per the germline V gene, CDR1 is MNHEY and CDR2 is SVGAGI. V lost 5 bases, J lost 4 bases, and 17 bases lay in between.

V and J are TRBV28 and TRBJ1-2; D may be TRBD1 (5 bases). This CDR3 has 13 residues. V was clipped by 6 bases and J by 1 base, with 9 bases between them. The germline gives CDR1 MDHEN, CDR2 SYDVKM. CDR3: CASSRQINYGYTF. The CDR3 DNA is TGTGCCAGCAGCCGACAGATTAACTATGGCTACACCTTC.

The V and J genes are TRBV7-8 and TRBJ2-5, with a possible D match to TRBD1 (5 bases). Trimming pared 1 base from V and 5 bases from J, leaving 14 bases between. The CDR3 sequence is 15 residues long. Germline CDR1 is SGHVS and CDR2 is FQNEAQ. This CDR3 reads CASSLEQSPGETQYF. The CDR3 DNA is TGTGCCAGCAGCTTAGAACAGTCTCCAGGGGAGACCCAGTACTTC.

V usage is TRBV6-5 and J usage is TRBJ2-7, with D perhaps matching TRBD1 (5 bases). CDR1 and CDR2 from the germline V gene are MNHEY and SVGAGI. The CDR3 has 14 residues. The germline V and J ends were trimmed by 2 bases and 3 bases, with 11 bases remaining between them. CDR3 in amino acids: CASSYGVRVYEQYF. The CDR3 coding sequence is TGTGCCAGCAGTTACGGTGTCAGGGTCTACGAGCAGTACTTC.

The chain has TRBV5-6 and TRBJ2-7, with a weak D call TRBD1 (5 bases). V was clipped by 0 bases and J by 6 bases, with 13 bases between them. The CDR3 sequence is 14 residues long. Germline V gene lookup returns CDR1 SGHDT and CDR2 YYEEEE. The CDR3 bases are TGTGCCAGCAGCTTGGCCTGGGCAGGGCTCGAGCAGTACTTC. This encodes CASSLAWAGLEQYF.

The CDR3 loop is CASSLRYGESSYNEQFF. Here the CDR3 DNA reads TGTGCCAGCAGTCTCAGGTACGGGGAGAGCTCCTACAATGAGCAGTTCTTC. V usage is TRBV11-3 and J usage is TRBJ2-1, with D perhaps TRBD2 (5 bases). CDR3 length: 17 residues. Germline V CDR1 and CDR2: SGHNT, YENEEA. Deletions cut 6 bases from V and 0 bases from J, with 18 bases between.

The chain combines TRBV18 with TRBJ2-7, with D possibly being TRBD1 (5 bases). This CDR3 spans 15 amino acids. The V gene's germline CDR1 is KGHSH and CDR2 LQKENI. Trimming cost V 2 bases and J 2 bases, with 13 bases left between them. CDR3 in amino acids: CASSPGATLTYEQYF. The CDR3, as DNA: TGTGCCAGCTCACCAGGGGCCACCCTAACCTACGAGCAGTACTTC.

On this clone itself: One end of the junction is discordant with germline, which a read error may explain. V and J are TRBV6-5 and TRBJ1-4; D ambiguous. CDR1 and CDR2 (germline): MNHEY, SVGAGI. This CDR3 region has 14 residues. The CDR3 loop is CASSNSYWAPELFF. DNA of the CDR3: TGTGCCAGCAGTAACTCCTACTGGGCCCCGGAACTGTTTTTT.

The V gene is TRBV28, the J gene TRBJ1-5; weak D call: TRBD1 (6 bases). Trimming stripped 3 bases from V and 5 bases from J, with 11 bases between. Germline V CDR1 and CDR2: MDHEN, SYDVKM. This CDR3 has 14 amino acids. CDR3 coding DNA: TGTGCCAGCAGTTTCAGGCAGGGGCATCAGCCCCAGCATTTT. Translated: CASSFRQGHQPQHF.

V is TRBV27 and J is TRBJ2-7, with 9 bases aligning to TRBD2. This CDR3 region has 17 residues. The trim removed 2 bases at V and 4 bases at J, leaving 12 bases unmatched. The germline gives CDR1 MNHEY, CDR2 SMNVEV (reference sequence). The CDR3 region is CASSLRWLAGNWYEQYF. CDR3 in DNA: TGTGCCAGCAGTTTAAGGTGGCTAGCGGGGAATTGGTACGAGCAGTACTTC.

A single count supports this clone. The chain employs TRBV19 and TRBJ2-5; the D gene is possibly TRBD1 (5 bases). Germline loops: CDR1 LNHDA, CDR2 SQIVND (reference sequence). Trimming took off 5 bases at V and 4 bases at J, with 11 bases between the two ends. The CDR3 is 13 amino acids. The CDR3 is CASSPRQRETQYF. The CDR3, as DNA: TGTGCCAGTAGTCCAAGACAGAGAGAGACCCAGTACTTC.

This chain uses TRBV6-5 with TRBJ1-1, with a weak D call TRBD1 (5 bases). V lost 7 bases, J lost 1 base, and 10 bases lay in between. Germline assignment: CDR1 MNHEY and CDR2 SVGAGI. The CDR3 has 13 amino acids. This CDR3 reads CASKGRGNTEAFF. The CDR3 DNA sequence: TGTGCCAGCAAGGGGCGGGGGAACACTGAAGCTTTCTTT.

CDR3 nucleotides: TGCGCCAGCAGCACCGGACTTTCCTCCGGGGAGCTGTTTTTT. Its translation: CASSTGLSSGELFF. This sequence joins TRBV5-1 and TRBJ2-2, with D possibly matching TRBD2 (5 bases). CDR3 length: 14 amino acids. V lost 4 bases and J 6 bases, leaving 13 bases between the germline ends. Per germline, CDR1 SGHRS and CDR2 YFSETQ.

This clone appeared a single time. This sequence joins TRBV18 and TRBJ1-5; D unresolved. Germline assignment: CDR1 KGHSH and CDR2 LQKENI. CDR3 length equals 15 residues. Between the trimmed V and J ends, which lost 1 base and 6 bases, there was a span of 13 bases. CDR3 nucleotides: TGTGCCAGCTCACCACGTTATGGTGAGGGTCAGCCCCAGCATTTT. Translation gives CASSPRYGEGQPQHF.

This sequence joins TRBV2 and TRBJ2-3, with D possibly being TRBD1 (5 bases). The ends were cut back, 6 bases at V and 2 bases at J, with 12 bases in the middle. Germline assignment: CDR1 SNHLY and CDR2 FYNNEI. CDR3 length: 14 amino acids. The DNA of the CDR3 is TGTGCCAGCAGCAAAGACAGATACACAGATACGCAGTATTTT. As protein: CASSKDRYTDTQYF.

The chain couples TRBV7-9 to TRBJ1-2; 7 nucleotides line up with TRBD1. V lost 5 bases, J lost 4 bases, and 10 bases stayed unmatched. Germline V CDR1 and CDR2: SEHNR, FQNEAQ (reference sequence). The CDR3 covers 15 residues. The CDR3 DNA follows: TGTGCCAGCAGCAAAGAATGGGACAGCATCTATGGCTACACCTTC. It translates to CASSKEWDSIYGYTF. The full variable domain, its missing parts supplied by reference TRBV7-9 and TRBJ1-2, is DTGVSQNPRHKITKRGQNVTFRCDPISEHNRLYWYRQTLGQGPEFLTYFQNEAQLEKSRLLSDRFSAERPKGSFSTLEIQRTEQGDSAMYLCASSKEWDSIYGYTFGSGTRLTVV.

Only one count was recorded for this clone. This chain uses TRBV6-6 with TRBJ2-5; TRBD1 matches 9 bases. V was pared by 5 bases and J by 5 bases, with 18 bases of the junction left unmatched. CDR3 length: 18 amino acids. Looked up from germline, CDR1 is MNHNY and CDR2 is SVGAGI (reference sequence). In nucleotides, the CDR3 is TGTGCCAGCAGTCTCTATGGGGGCGGGACAGGGTATGTGGAGACCCAGTACTTC. Its translation: CASSLYGGGTGYVETQYF.

The J gene is TRBJ1-6, the V gene TRBV19; 8 bases match TRBD1. Germline values: CDR1 LNHDA, CDR2 SQIVND (reference sequence). CDR3 length equals 14 residues. V was pared by 4 bases and J by 7 bases, with 3 bases of the junction left unmatched. In DNA, the CDR3 is TGTGCCAGTAGTACAAGACAGGGGAATTCACCCCTCCACTTT. Translated: CASSTRQGNSPLHF.